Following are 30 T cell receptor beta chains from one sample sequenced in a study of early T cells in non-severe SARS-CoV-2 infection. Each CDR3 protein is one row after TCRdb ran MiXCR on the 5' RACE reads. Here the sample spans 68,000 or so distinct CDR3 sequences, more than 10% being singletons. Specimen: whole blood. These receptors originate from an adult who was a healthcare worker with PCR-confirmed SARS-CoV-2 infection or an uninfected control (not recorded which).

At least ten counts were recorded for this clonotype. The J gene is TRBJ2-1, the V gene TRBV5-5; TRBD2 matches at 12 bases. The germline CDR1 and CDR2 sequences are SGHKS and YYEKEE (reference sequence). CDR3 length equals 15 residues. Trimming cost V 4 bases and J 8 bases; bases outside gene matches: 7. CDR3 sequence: CASSGKLAGGHEQFF. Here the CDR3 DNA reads TGTGCCAGCAGCGGGAAACTAGCGGGGGGTCATGAGCAGTTCTTC. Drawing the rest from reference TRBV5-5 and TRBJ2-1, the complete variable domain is DAGVTQSPTHLIKTRGQQVTLRCSPISGHKSVSWYQQVLGQGPQFIFQYYEKEERGRGNFPDRFSARQFPNYSSELNVNALLLGDSALYLCASSGKLAGGHEQFFGPGTRLTVL.

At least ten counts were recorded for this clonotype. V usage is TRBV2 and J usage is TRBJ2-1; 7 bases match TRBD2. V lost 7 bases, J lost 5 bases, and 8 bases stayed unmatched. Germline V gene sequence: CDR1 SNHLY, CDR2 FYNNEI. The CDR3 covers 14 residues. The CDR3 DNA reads TGTGCCAGCAATCAAGCGGGGCTAAACAATGAGCAGTTCTTC. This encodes CASNQAGLNNEQFF.

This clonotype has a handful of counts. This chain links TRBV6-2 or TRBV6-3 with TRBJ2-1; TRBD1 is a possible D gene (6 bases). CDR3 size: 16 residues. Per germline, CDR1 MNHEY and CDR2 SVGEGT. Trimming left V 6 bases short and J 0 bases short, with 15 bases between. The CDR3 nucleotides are TGTGCCAGCAGGGTGACAGGCGTGGGCTCCTACAATGAGCAGTTCTTC. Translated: CASRVTGVGSYNEQFF.

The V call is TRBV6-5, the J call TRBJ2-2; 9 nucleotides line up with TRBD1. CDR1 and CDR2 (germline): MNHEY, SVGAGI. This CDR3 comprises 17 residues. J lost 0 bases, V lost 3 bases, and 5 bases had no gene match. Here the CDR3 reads CASSYWGQGTNTGELFF. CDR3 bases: TGTGCCAGCAGTTATTGGGGACAGGGCACGAACACCGGGGAGCTGTTTTTT.

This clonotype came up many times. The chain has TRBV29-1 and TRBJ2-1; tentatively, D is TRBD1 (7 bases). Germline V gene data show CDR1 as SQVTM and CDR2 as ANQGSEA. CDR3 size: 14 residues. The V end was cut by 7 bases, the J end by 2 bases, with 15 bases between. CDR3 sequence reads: CSAAGQGAYNEQFF. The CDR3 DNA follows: TGCAGCGCCGCGGGGCAGGGGGCCTACAATGAGCAGTTCTTC.

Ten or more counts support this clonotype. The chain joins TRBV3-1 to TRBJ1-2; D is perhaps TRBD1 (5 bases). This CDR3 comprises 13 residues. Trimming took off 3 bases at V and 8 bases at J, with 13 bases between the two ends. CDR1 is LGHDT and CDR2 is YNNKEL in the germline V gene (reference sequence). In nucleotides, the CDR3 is TGTGCCAGCAGCCAGTCGGGGGTTTGGGGCTACACCTTC. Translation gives CASSQSGVWGYTF.

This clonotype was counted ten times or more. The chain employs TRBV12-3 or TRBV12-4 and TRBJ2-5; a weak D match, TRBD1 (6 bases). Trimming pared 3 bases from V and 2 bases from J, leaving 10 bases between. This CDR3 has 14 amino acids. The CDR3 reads CASSFQGLQETQYF. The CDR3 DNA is TGTGCCAGCAGTTTTCAGGGGCTGCAAGAGACCCAGTACTTC.

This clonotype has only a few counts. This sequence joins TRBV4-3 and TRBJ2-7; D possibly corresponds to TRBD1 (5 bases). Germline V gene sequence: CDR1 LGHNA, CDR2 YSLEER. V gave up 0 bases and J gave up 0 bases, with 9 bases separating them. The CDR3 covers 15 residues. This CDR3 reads CASSQDITGSYEQYF. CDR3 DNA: TGCGCCAGCAGCCAAGATATAACAGGCTCCTACGAGCAGTACTTC.

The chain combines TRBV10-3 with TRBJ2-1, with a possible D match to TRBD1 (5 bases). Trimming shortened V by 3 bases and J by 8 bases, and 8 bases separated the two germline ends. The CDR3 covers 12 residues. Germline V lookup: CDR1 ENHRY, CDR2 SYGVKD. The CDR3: CAISDTGYEQFF. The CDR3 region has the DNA TGTGCCATCAGTGATACAGGCTATGAGCAGTTCTTC.

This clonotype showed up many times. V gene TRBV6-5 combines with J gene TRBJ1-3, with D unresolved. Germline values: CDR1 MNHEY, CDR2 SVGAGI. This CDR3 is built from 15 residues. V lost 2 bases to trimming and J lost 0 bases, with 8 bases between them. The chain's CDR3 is CASSYRQSSGNTIYF. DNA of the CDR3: TGTGCCAGCAGTTACAGACAATCCTCTGGAAACACCATATATTTT.

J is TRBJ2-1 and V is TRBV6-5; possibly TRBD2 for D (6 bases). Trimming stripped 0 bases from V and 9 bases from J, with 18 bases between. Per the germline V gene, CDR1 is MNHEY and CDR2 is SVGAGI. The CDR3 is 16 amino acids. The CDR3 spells CASSYSGLAATGEQFF. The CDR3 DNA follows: TGTGCCAGCAGTTACTCGGGACTCGCGGCGACCGGTGAGCAGTTCTTC.

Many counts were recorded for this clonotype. DNA for the CDR3: TGTGCCAGCAGCCCGCTGAGCGGGGGGAACACCGGGGAGCTGTTTTTT. Its translation is CASSPLSGGNTGELFF. V is TRBV13 and J is TRBJ2-2; 8 bases fit TRBD2. The CDR3 is 16 amino acids. The V gene end was trimmed by 5 bases and the J gene end by 1 base; junction bases not matched to a gene: 6. In germline, CDR1 is PRHDT, CDR2 FYEKMQ (reference sequence).

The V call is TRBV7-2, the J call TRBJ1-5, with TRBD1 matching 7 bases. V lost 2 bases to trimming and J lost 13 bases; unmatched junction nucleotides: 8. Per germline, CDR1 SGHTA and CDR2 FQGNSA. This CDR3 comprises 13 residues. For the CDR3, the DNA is TGTGCCAGCAGCTTATTTCCCCCGGGACAGCAGCATTTT. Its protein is CASSLFPPGQQHF.

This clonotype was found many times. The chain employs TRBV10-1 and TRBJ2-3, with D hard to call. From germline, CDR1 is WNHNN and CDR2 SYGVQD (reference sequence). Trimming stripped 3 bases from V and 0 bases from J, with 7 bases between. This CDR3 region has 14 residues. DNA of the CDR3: TGCGCCAGCAGTGATAGGGCTAGCACAGATACGCAGTATTTT. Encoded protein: CASSDRASTDTQYF.

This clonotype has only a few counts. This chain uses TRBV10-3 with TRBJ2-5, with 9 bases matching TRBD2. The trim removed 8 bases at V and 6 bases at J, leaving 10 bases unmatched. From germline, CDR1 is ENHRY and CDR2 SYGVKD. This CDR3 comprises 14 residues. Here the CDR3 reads CAIRPAGGSQTQYF. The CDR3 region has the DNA TGTGCCATCCGCCCTGCGGGGGGGTCTCAGACCCAGTACTTC.

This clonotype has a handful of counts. The CDR3: CASSLSPIPNYEQYF. In DNA, the CDR3 is TGTGCCAGCAGCTTGAGCCCCATCCCAAACTACGAGCAGTACTTC. V and J are TRBV7-2 and TRBJ2-7; D unresolved. V was cut by 3 bases and J by 3 bases, with 15 bases left in between. This CDR3 region has 15 residues. Germline loops: CDR1 SGHTA, CDR2 FQGNSA. The whole variable domain, remainder taken from reference TRBV7-2 and TRBJ2-7, is GAGVSQSPSNKVTEKGKDVELRCDPISGHTALYWYRQSLGQGLEFLIYFQGNSAPDKSGLPSDRFSAERTGGSVSTLTIQRTQQEDSAVYLCASSLSPIPNYEQYFGPGTRLTVT.

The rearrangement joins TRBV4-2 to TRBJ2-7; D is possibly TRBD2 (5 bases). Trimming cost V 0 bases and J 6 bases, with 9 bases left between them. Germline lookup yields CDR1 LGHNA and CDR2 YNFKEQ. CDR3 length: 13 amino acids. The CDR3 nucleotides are TGTGCCAGCAGCCAAGATATCGGGGTCGAGCAGTACTTC. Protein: CASSQDIGVEQYF.

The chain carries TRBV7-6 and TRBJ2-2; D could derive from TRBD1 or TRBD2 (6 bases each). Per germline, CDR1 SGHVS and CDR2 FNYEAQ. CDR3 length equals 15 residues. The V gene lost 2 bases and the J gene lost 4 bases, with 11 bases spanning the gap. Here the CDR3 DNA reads TGTGCCAGCAGCTTAACGGGGGCAGGCACCGGGGAGCTGTTTTTT. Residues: CASSLTGAGTGELFF.

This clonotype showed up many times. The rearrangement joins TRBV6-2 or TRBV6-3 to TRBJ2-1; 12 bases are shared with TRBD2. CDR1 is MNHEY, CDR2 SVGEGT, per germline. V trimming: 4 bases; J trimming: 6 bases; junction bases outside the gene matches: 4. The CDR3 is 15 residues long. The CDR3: CASSLTSGGSNEQFF. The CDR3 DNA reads TGTGCCAGCAGTTTAACTAGCGGGGGGTCCAATGAGCAGTTCTTC.

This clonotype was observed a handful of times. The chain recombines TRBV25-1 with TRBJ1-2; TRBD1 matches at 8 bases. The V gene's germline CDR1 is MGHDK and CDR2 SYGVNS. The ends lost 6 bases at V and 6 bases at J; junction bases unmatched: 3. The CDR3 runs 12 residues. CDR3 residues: CASSPGGDGYTF. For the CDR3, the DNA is TGTGCCAGCAGCCCAGGGGGCGATGGCTACACCTTC.

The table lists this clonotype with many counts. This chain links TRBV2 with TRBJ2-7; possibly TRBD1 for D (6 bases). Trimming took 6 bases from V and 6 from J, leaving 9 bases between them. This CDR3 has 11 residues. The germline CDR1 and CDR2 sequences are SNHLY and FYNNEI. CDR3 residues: CASSTGSEQYF. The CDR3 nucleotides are TGTGCCAGCAGCACAGGGTCCGAGCAGTACTTC. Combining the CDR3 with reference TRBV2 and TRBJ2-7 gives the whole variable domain EPEVTQTPSHQVTQMGQEVILRCVPISNHLYFYWYRQILGQKVEFLVSFYNNEISEKSEIFDDQFSVERPDGSNFTLKIRSTKLEDSAMYFCASSTGSEQYFGPGTRLTVT.

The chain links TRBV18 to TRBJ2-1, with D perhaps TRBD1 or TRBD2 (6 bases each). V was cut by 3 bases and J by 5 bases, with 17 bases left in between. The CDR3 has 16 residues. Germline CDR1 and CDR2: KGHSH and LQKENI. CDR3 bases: TGTGCCAGCTCACCCCTACCCGCGGGACAAAACAATGAGCAGTTCTTC. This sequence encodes CASSPLPAGQNNEQFF.

The CDR3 is CSALSSGEETQYF. Here the CDR3 DNA reads TGCAGTGCTTTGTCTAGCGGGGAAGAGACCCAGTACTTC. The genes are TRBV20-1 and TRBJ2-5; 9 nucleotides align to TRBD2. The CDR3 spans 13 residues. Per germline, CDR1 DFQATT and CDR2 SNEGSKA (reference sequence). Germline trimming cut 5 bases from V and 3 bases from J; bases unmatched to any gene: 4.

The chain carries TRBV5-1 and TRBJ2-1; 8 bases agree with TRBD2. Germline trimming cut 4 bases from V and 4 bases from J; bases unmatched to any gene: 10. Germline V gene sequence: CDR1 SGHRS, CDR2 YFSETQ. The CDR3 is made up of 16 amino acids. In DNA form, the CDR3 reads TGCGCCAGCAGCCACCACGGGAGCGGGGGATACAATGAGCAGTTCTTC. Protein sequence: CASSHHGSGGYNEQFF.

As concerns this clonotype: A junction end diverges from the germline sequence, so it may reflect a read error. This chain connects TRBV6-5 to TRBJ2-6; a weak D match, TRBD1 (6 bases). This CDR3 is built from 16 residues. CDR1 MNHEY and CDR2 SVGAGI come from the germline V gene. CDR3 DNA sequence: TGTGCCAGTTCCCCGGGACATCTGACTGGGGCCAACGTCCTGACCTTC. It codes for CASSPGHLTGANVLTF.

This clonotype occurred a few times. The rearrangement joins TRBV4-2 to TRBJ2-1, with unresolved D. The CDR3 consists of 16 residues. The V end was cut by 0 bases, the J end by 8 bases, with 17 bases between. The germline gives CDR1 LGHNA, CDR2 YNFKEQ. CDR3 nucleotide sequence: TGTGCCAGCAGCCAAGAAAGTGCCCCCCGCAGCGATGAGCAGTTCTTC. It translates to CASSQESAPRSDEQFF.

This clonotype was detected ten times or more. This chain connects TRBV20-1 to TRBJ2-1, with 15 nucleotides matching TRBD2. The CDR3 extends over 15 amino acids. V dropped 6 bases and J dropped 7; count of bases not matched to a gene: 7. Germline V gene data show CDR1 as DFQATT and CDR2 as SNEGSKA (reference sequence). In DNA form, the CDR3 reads TGCAGTGCCCGGACTAGCGGGGGGGCATGGAATGAGCAGTTCTTC. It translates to CSARTSGGAWNEQFF.

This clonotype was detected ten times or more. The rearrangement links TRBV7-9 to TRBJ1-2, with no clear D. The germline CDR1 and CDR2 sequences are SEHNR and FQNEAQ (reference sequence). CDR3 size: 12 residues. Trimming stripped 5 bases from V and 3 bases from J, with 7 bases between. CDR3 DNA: TGTGCCAGCAGCCCATATGACTATGGCTACACCTTC. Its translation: CASSPYDYGYTF.

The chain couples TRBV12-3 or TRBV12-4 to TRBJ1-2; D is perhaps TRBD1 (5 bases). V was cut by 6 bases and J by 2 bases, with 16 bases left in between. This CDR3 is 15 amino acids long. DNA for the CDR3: TGTGCCAGCAGCCACCCAGGGCGTTCCAACTATGGCTACACCTTC. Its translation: CASSHPGRSNYGYTF.

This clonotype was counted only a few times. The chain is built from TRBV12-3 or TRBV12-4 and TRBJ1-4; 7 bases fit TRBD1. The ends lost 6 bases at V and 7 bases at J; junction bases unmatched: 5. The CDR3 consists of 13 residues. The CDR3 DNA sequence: TGTGCCAGCAGAACCGGGACAGCTGAAAAACTGTTTTTT. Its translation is CASRTGTAEKLFF.